Below are 6 T cell receptor beta chains sequenced from a single sample in a study of cytomegalovirus exposure and HLA in healthy donors. In the PCR, 60 Vbeta and 13 Jbeta primers were used. Libraries were prepared by immunoSEQ multiplex PCR; TCRdb keeps only in-frame clonotypes and omits some of them. The sample records 100,000 to 150,000 clones, under 90% being singletons. The specimen was PBMCs. The source is a woman in her forties in good health and CMV-seropositive.

The chain couples TRBV6-6 to TRBJ1-2; perhaps TRBD1 as D (6 bases). V dropped 2 bases and J dropped 3 bases, with 13 bases sitting between them. Germline values: CDR1 MNHNY, CDR2 SVGAGI (reference sequence). The CDR3 spans 15 residues. The CDR3 sequence is CASSYRGQSYYGYTF. The CDR3 region has the DNA TGTGCCAGCAGTTACCGCGGACAGTCATACTATGGCTACACCTTC.

The chain is built from TRBV7-9 and TRBJ1-1, with 7 bases matching TRBD1. CDR1 and CDR2 from the germline V gene are SEHNR and FQNEAQ (reference sequence). The CDR3 sequence is 13 residues long. V lost 2 bases and J lost 5; bases outside the gene matches: 2. Written as DNA, the CDR3 is TGTGCCAGCAGCTTAAGCAGGGGGACTGAAGCTTTCTTT. Its translation: CASSLSRGTEAFF.

In this sample, this clone turned up once. One end of the junction varies from germline; a read error may be responsible. The V call is TRBV7-9, the J call TRBJ2-7, with TRBD1 identical over 8 bases. The length of the CDR3 is 14 residues. Germline CDR1 and CDR2: SEHNR and FQNEAQ (reference sequence). The CDR3 coding sequence is TGTTCCAGCAGCTTAGAAGGCAGGGGGCACGAGCAGTACTTC. It specifies CSSSLEGRGHEQYF.

This clone was seen only once. This chain connects TRBV28 to TRBJ2-3, with D possibly TRBD1 on 6 matching bases. The germline V gene has CDR1 MDHEN and CDR2 SYDVKM. V lost 6 bases, J lost 4 bases, and 23 bases lay in between. The CDR3 runs to 17 residues. The CDR3 DNA reads TGTGCCAGCAGGTCAGACCCATCGACAGGTCGATCAGATACGCAGTATTTT. Translation gives CASRSDPSTGRSDTQYF.

The V and J genes are TRBV19 and TRBJ1-1; TRBD1 matches 9 bases. Germline V gene data show CDR1 as LNHDA and CDR2 as SQIVND (reference sequence). J gave up 4 bases and V 5 bases, and 5 bases lay outside the gene matches. This CDR3 contains 14 residues. The CDR3 loop reads CASSPRDRATEAFF. CDR3 nucleotide sequence: TGTGCCAGTAGTCCAAGGGACAGGGCCACTGAAGCTTTCTTT.

The rearrangement uses TRBV19 and TRBJ2-1; 7 bases match TRBD2. CDR3 length: 16 amino acids. Germline V gene sequence: CDR1 LNHDA, CDR2 SQIVND (reference sequence). V was clipped by 1 base and J by 1 base; unmatched bases: 4. For the CDR3, the DNA is TGTGCCAGTAGTATAGGTGGGAGGGAATCCTACAATGAGCAGTTCTTC. This sequence encodes CASSIGGRESYNEQFF.